The 30 T cell receptor beta chains presented below share a single source sample, sequenced in a study of blood T cell repertoires in COVID-19. TCRdb's copy holds only in-frame clones and misses some; the assay was immunoSEQ multiplex PCR. The sample lists approximately 230,000 clones, 70% to 90% occurring once. Material: PBMCs or T cells enriched from blood (not recorded which). The source is a woman between 45 and 65 years old with acute COVID-19.

This chain uses TRBV4-2 with TRBJ2-2, with TRBD2 identical over 8 bases. The CDR3 contains 15 residues. Germline V gene sequence: CDR1 LGHNA, CDR2 YNFKEQ. V lost 3 bases and J lost 4; bases outside the gene matches: 4. The CDR3 nucleotides read TGTGCCAGCAGCCAGGCGGGACTAGTCACCGGGGAGCTGTTTTTT. Translating it yields CASSQAGLVTGELFF.

V gene TRBV7-3 combines with J gene TRBJ2-7; a weak D match, TRBD2 (6 bases). Between the trimmed V and J ends, which lost 2 bases and 0 bases, there was a span of 11 bases. Germline V gives CDR1 SGHTA, CDR2 FQGTGA. The CDR3 is 15 residues long. CDR3 protein: CASSLGGASSYEQYF. For the CDR3, the DNA is TGTGCCAGCAGCTTAGGAGGGGCATCCTCCTACGAGCAGTACTTC.

The V call is TRBV5-6, the J call TRBJ2-7; 9 positions agree with TRBD2. Looked up from germline, CDR1 is SGHDT and CDR2 is YYEEEE. The CDR3 runs to 15 residues. The V and J ends lost 2 bases and 3 bases, in that order; junction bases with no gene match: 6. CDR3 region: CASSFILAGDYEQYF. CDR3 nucleotide sequence: TGTGCCAGCAGCTTTATACTAGCGGGTGACTACGAGCAGTACTTC.

The chain employs TRBV11-2 and TRBJ1-1; D perhaps matches TRBD1 (6 bases). V dropped 5 bases and J dropped 1 base, with 14 bases sitting between them. CDR3 size: 15 residues. The germline V gene encodes CDR1 SGHAT and CDR2 FQNNGV. CDR3 nucleotides: TGTGCCAGCAGCCCGATGGGGGCCAAGAACACTGAAGCTTTCTTT. Protein sequence: CASSPMGAKNTEAFF.

The chain employs TRBV29-1 and TRBJ1-1, with D possibly TRBD1 on 6 matching bases. The CDR3 is made up of 14 amino acids. The V gene lost 3 bases and the J gene lost 5 bases, with 16 bases spanning the gap. Germline loops: CDR1 SQVTM, CDR2 ANQGSEA. The CDR3 sequence is CSVDFGRGLTEAFF. The DNA of the CDR3 is TGCAGCGTTGATTTTGGCAGGGGTTTGACTGAAGCTTTCTTT.

The chain recombines TRBV9 with TRBJ1-2; 10 bases are shared with TRBD1. V shed 0 bases, J shed 8 bases, and the junction held 4 bases outside the gene matches. Germline lookup yields CDR1 SGDLS and CDR2 YYNGEE. CDR3 length equals 14 residues. DNA of the CDR3: TGTGCCAGCAGCGTAGAGGGGACAGGGGTCGGCTACACCTTC. Its protein is CASSVEGTGVGYTF.

The chain links TRBV6-5 to TRBJ1-4, with D uncertain. The CDR3 totals 13 residues. Germline V gives CDR1 MNHEY, CDR2 SVGAGI. Trimming cost V 8 bases and J 8 bases, with 15 bases left between them. CDR3 sequence (DNA): TGTGCCAGCGTAGCGACGCGAGGCGAAAAACTGTTTTTT. This encodes CASVATRGEKLFF.

CDR3 nucleotides: TGTGCCAGTGGACAGGAGCCGTCCCTAGTCGATGAGCAGTTCTTC. Encoded protein: CASGQEPSLVDEQFF. The chain recombines TRBV19 with TRBJ2-1; TRBD1 aligns across 7 bases. CDR3 length: 15 residues. V shed 8 bases, J shed 8 bases, and the junction held 15 bases outside the gene matches. The germline V gene has CDR1 LNHDA and CDR2 SQIVND (reference sequence).

This chain joins TRBV3-1 (or the pseudogene TRBV3-2) and TRBJ1-5; perhaps TRBD1 as D (6 bases). The germline V gene has CDR1 LGHDT and CDR2 YNNKEL (reference sequence). V was clipped by 1 base and J by 6 bases, with 10 bases between them. The CDR3 has 14 residues. The chain's CDR3 is CASSQATGLQPQHF. The CDR3 DNA reads TGTGCCAGCAGCCAAGCAACAGGGCTTCAGCCCCAGCATTTT.

The chain couples TRBV10-3 to TRBJ1-3; 8 nucleotides align to TRBD1. Germline-derived CDR1 and CDR2 are ENHRY and SYGVKD. V gave up 4 bases and J gave up 8 bases; unmatched junction bases: 7. CDR3 size: 14 residues. CDR3: CAISANDRGYTIYF. The CDR3 DNA reads as TGTGCCATCAGTGCCAACGACAGGGGCTACACCATATATTTT.

The chain uses TRBV25-1 and TRBJ2-2, with 7 bases that match TRBD2. Germline loops: CDR1 MGHDK, CDR2 SYGVNS. The ends lost 5 bases at V and 2 bases at J; junction bases unmatched: 8. The CDR3 has 16 amino acids. The CDR3 spells CASSPLEAGNTGELFF. DNA for the CDR3: TGTGCCAGCAGTCCCCTAGAAGCGGGAAACACCGGGGAGCTGTTTTTT.

This chain joins TRBV18 and TRBJ1-3; D ambiguous. Germline V lookup: CDR1 KGHSH, CDR2 LQKENI. The CDR3 totals 16 residues. V was clipped by 3 bases and J by 0 bases, with 12 bases between them. As DNA, the CDR3 is TGTGCCAGCTCACCCTCGACCGAGGCCTCTGGAAACACCATATATTTT. Its translation: CASSPSTEASGNTIYF.

The rearrangement uses TRBV11-2 and TRBJ1-6, with D perhaps TRBD1 (5 bases). This CDR3 has 15 residues. CDR1 is SGHAT and CDR2 is FQNNGV in the germline V gene. V was trimmed by 4 bases and J by 10 bases, leaving 17 bases between them. DNA for the CDR3: TGTGCCAGCAGCTCTGGCGGGGGACGGGCCTCACCCCTCCACTTT. It specifies CASSSGGGRASPLHF.

The chain carries TRBV4-1 and TRBJ2-1, with D perhaps TRBD2 (6 bases). This CDR3 has 18 amino acids. Germline V gives CDR1 MGHRA, CDR2 YSYEKL. Trimming removed 1 base at V and 3 bases at J, with 19 bases between. CDR3: CASSQVVFQRARYNEQFF. As DNA, the CDR3 is TGCGCCAGCAGCCAAGTGGTTTTTCAGCGGGCCCGCTACAATGAGCAGTTCTTC.

This chain links TRBV2 with TRBJ2-7; TRBD1 aligns across 7 bases. The CDR3 runs 14 residues. J gave up 2 bases and V 6 bases, and 7 bases lay outside the gene matches. From germline, CDR1 is SNHLY and CDR2 FYNNEI. CDR3 region: CASSDRDIPYEQYF. Here the CDR3 DNA reads TGTGCCAGCAGCGACAGGGATATACCCTACGAGCAGTACTTC.

This clone has just one count. The rearrangement joins TRBV24-1 to TRBJ2-7; 11 nucleotides align to TRBD2. The germline CDR1 and CDR2 sequences are KGHDR and SFDVKD. The CDR3 is 15 amino acids. Trimming at V came to 4 bases and at J to 6 bases, leaving 7 bases not matched to a gene. CDR3 sequence (DNA): TGTGCCACCAGTGACCGTAGCGGGAGGGTCATCGAGCAGTACTTC. This translates into CATSDRSGRVIEQYF.

This chain connects TRBV10-2 to TRBJ1-2; 9 positions agree with TRBD1. The CDR3 consists of 13 residues. The V gene's germline CDR1 is WSHSY and CDR2 SAAADI. J lost 2 bases, V lost 10 bases, and 5 bases had no gene match. CDR3 DNA sequence: TGCGCCATCGGGACAGGGACCAACTATGGCTACACCTTC. Translating gives CAIGTGTNYGYTF.

This clone was observed a few times. V gene TRBV6-5 combines with J gene TRBJ1-1, with D possibly TRBD1 on 6 matching bases. The CDR3 is 15 residues long. The ends were cut back, 2 bases at V and 4 bases at J, with 14 bases in the middle. Germline V gene data show CDR1 as MNHEY and CDR2 as SVGAGI. The CDR3 nucleotides are TGTGCCAGCAGTTACGAGGTGGGGGCCGCCACTGAAGCTTTCTTT. Translation gives CASSYEVGAATEAFF.

The chain is built from TRBV5-1 and TRBJ1-2; D unresolved. This CDR3 spans 13 amino acids. Trimming pared 0 bases from V and 4 bases from J, leaving 7 bases between. Germline V lookup: CDR1 SGHRS, CDR2 YFSETQ. CDR3 region: CASSLGPVYGYTF. For the CDR3, the DNA is TGCGCCAGCAGCTTGGGGCCAGTCTATGGCTACACCTTC.

The sample holds a few counts of this clone. The chain combines TRBV9 with TRBJ2-7, with TRBD2 identical over 10 bases. J lost 6 bases, V lost 3 bases, and 9 bases had no gene match. This CDR3 has 15 residues. The germline CDR1 and CDR2 sequences are SGDLS and YYNGEE. The DNA for the CDR3 is TGTGCCAGCAGCGCGGTACTAGCGGGACCCGGCGAGCAGTACTTC. The encoded protein is CASSAVLAGPGEQYF.

J is TRBJ1-1 and V is TRBV7-3, with D tentatively TRBD1 (6 bases). Trimming took 5 bases from V and 4 from J, leaving 11 bases between them. Germline loops: CDR1 SGHTA, CDR2 FQGTGA. The CDR3 extends over 13 amino acids. As DNA, the CDR3 is TGTGCCAGCAGCCCAACGGACAGCACTGAAGCTTTCTTT. Translating gives CASSPTDSTEAFF.

CDR3 sequence reads: CASSLIDSPLNIQYF. CDR3 DNA sequence: TGTGCCAGCAGCTTGATCGACAGCCCTCTAAACATTCAGTACTTC. The chain uses TRBV5-5 and TRBJ2-4; the D gene is possibly TRBD1 (5 bases). The CDR3 has 15 amino acids. Trimming took 1 base from V and 6 from J, leaving 14 bases between them. CDR1 is SGHKS and CDR2 is YYEKEE in the germline V gene (reference sequence).

The chain recombines TRBV19 with TRBJ2-7; 8 nucleotides agree with TRBD1. The CDR3 has 14 residues. Germline-derived CDR1 and CDR2 are LNHDA and SQIVND (reference sequence). J was trimmed by 3 bases and V by 3 bases; bases with no gene match: 4. The CDR3 protein is CASSMYGQGYEQYF. CDR3 sequence (DNA): TGTGCCAGTAGTATGTACGGACAGGGCTACGAGCAGTACTTC.

The chain uses TRBV21-1 and TRBJ1-6. TRBV21-1 is tagged as a pseudogene. The CDR3 is 11 residues long. CDR3 amino acids: CASIPVRPLHF. The CDR3 nucleotides are TGTGCCAGCATCCCCGTTCGACCCCTCCACTTT.

The chain uses TRBV6-6 and TRBJ2-2; no clear D. From germline, CDR1 is MNHNY and CDR2 SVGAGI (reference sequence). The length of the CDR3 is 14 residues. The V and J ends lost 6 bases and 4 bases respectively, with 12 bases between them. CDR3 in amino acids: CASRSTRVTGELFF. The CDR3 DNA follows: TGTGCCAGCAGATCTACCCGGGTCACCGGGGAGCTGTTTTTT.

The V call is TRBV27, the J call TRBJ2-5, with D uncertain. Trimming stripped 8 bases from V and 0 bases from J, with 10 bases between. CDR1 and CDR2 (germline): MNHEY, SMNVEV (reference sequence). CDR3 length: 13 amino acids. CDR3 DNA sequence: TGTGCCAGCTCCGATCAGTACCAAGAGACCCAGTACTTC. This encodes CASSDQYQETQYF.

The chain uses TRBV25-1 and TRBJ1-1; D gene ambiguous. Germline V gives CDR1 MGHDK, CDR2 SYGVNS. The CDR3 runs 13 residues. Trimming removed 4 bases from V and 6 bases from J, with 12 bases in between. The CDR3 nucleotides are TGTGCCAGCAGTGCCCAAAGAATAGCTGAAGCTTTCTTT. Translated, it gives CASSAQRIAEAFF.

The chain combines TRBV7-2 with TRBJ1-1, with D possibly matching TRBD1 (6 bases). The V gene lost 5 bases and the J gene lost 5 bases, with 18 bases spanning the gap. This CDR3 is 15 amino acids long. The germline V gene has CDR1 SGHTA and CDR2 FQGNSA. CDR3 sequence (DNA): TGTGCCAGCAGCCCGCAGCCGGTAAGGGGGACTGAAGCTTTCTTT. It specifies CASSPQPVRGTEAFF.

The J gene is TRBJ1-5, the V gene TRBV27; the match to TRBD1 covers 8 bases. CDR1 MNHEY and CDR2 SMNVEV come from the germline V gene (reference sequence). The CDR3 loop spans 16 amino acids. Trimming took 4 bases from V and 1 from J; bases not matched to a gene: 6. The CDR3 sequence: CASSSTGAGSNQPQHF. The CDR3 bases are TGTGCCAGCAGTTCGACAGGGGCGGGCAGCAATCAGCCCCAGCATTTT.

The V gene is TRBV28, the J gene TRBJ2-1; tentatively, D is TRBD2 (6 bases). CDR1 and CDR2 (germline): MDHEN, SYDVKM. Trimming left V 6 bases short and J 4 bases short, with 19 bases between. CDR3 size: 16 residues. The CDR3: CASSQEGFSAYNEQFF. CDR3 nucleotides: TGTGCCAGCAGCCAGGAGGGGTTCTCGGCGTACAATGAGCAGTTCTTC.